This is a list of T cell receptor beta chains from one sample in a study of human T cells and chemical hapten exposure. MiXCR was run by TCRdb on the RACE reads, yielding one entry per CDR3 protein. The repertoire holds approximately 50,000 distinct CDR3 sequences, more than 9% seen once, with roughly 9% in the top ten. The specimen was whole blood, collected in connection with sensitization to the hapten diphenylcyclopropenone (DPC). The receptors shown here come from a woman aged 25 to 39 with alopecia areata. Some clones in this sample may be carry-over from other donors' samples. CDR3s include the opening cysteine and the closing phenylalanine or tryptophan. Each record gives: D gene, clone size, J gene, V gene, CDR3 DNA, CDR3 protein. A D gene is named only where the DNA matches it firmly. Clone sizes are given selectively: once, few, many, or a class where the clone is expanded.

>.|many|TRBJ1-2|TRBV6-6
TGTGCCAGCCTCCAGGGTCAGACAGCTGGAGGCTACACCTTC
CASLQGQTAGGYTF
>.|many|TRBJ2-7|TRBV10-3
TGTGCCATCAGGGCGGAATCCTACGAGCAGTACTTC
CAIRAESYEQYF
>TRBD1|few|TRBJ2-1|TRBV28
TGTGCCAGCAGTTCCGCGGGACAGGGTTACAATGAGCAGTTCTTC
CASSSAGQGYNEQFF
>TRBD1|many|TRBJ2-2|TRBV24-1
TGTGCCACCAGTGAGACGGGACAGGGTAACACCGGGGAGCTGTTTTTT
CATSETGQGNTGELFF
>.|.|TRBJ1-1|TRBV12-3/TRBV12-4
TGTGCCAGCAGTTTTAGGCCGACTGAAGCTTTCTTT
CASSFRPTEAFF
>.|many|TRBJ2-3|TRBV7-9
TGTGCCAGCAGCTTAACAGGACCGGGGTATTTT
CASSLTGPGYF
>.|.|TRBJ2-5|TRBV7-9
TGTGCCAGCAGCCGGGAACTAGTGCGGGAGACCCAGTACTTC
CASSRELVRETQYF
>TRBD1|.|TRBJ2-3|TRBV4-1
TGCGCCAGCAGCCCCGGGACAGTCACAGATACGCAGTATTTT
CASSPGTVTDTQYF
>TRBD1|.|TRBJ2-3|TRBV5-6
TGTGCCAGCAGCGTCGGAGGGCTGACAGGGGGTGGCACAGATACGCAGTATTTT
CASSVGGLTGGGTDTQYF
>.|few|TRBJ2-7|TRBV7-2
TGTGCCAGCAGCTTGGGTCCCGGGCCGTTAGGAGAGCAGTACTTC
CASSLGPGPLGEQYF
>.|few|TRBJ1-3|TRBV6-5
TGTGCCAGCAGCCGGGGAAACACCATATATTTT
CASSRGNTIYF
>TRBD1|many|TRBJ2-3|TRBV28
TGTGCCAGCAGTCCTGGACAGGGAAGCACAGATACGCAGTATTTT
CASSPGQGSTDTQYF
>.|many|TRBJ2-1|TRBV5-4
TGTGCCAGCAGCTTGGCTAATCTGGAGCAGTTCTTC
CASSLANLEQFF
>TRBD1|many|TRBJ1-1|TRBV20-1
TGCAGTGCTAGAGATCTTCGGGGACAGCTGAACACTGAAGCTTTCTTT
CSARDLRGQLNTEAFF
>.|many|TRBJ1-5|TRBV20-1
TGCAGTGCTCACACAAGGCAGGGGATTGATAGCAATCAGCCCCAGCATTTT
CSAHTRQGIDSNQPQHF
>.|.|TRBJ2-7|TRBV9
TGTGCCAGCAGCGCCTCCACCCTTGGGGGAGACGAGCAGTACTTC
CASSASTLGGDEQYF
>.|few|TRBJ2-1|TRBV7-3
TGTGCCAGCAGCTTAAACAAGGATGAGCAGTTCTTC
CASSLNKDEQFF
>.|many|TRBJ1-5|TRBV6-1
TGTGCCAGCAGTGAAGTCATCTCGGCCCAGCCCCAGCATTTT
CASSEVISAQPQHF
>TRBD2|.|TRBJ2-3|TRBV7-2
TGTGCCAGCAGCCTCAGCGGGGGGGAGGGCACAGATACGCAGTATTTT
CASSLSGGEGTDTQYF
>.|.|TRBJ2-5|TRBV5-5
TGTGCCAGCAGCTTGACGGGGGAAGAGACCCAGTACTTC
CASSLTGEETQYF
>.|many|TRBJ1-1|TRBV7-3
TGTGCCAGCAGCTCTCAGGGGAGGAACACTGAAGCTTTCTTT
CASSSQGRNTEAFF
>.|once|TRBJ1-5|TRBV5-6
TGTGCCAGCAGCTCAGGTGGGCAGGGCCCCACACATCAGCCCCAGCATTTT
CASSSGGQGPTHQPQHF
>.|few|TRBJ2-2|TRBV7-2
TGTGCCAGCAGCTTTCGACCGGACTCCTTCGGGGAGCTGTTTTTT
CASSFRPDSFGELFF
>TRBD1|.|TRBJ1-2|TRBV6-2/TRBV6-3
TGTGCCAGCAGAAACCGGGACAGGTTGCCTGGCTACACCTTC
CASRNRDRLPGYTF
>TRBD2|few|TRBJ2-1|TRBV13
TGTGCCAGCAGCTCCTCGCAGCGGGGGGGCCAAAATGAGCAGTTCTTC
CASSSSQRGGQNEQFF
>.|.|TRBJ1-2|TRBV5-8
TGTGACAGCAGCGAGGACAGCAACTATGGCTACACCTTC
CDSSEDSNYGYTF
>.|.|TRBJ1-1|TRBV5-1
TGCGCCAGCAGCGCGGATCTGGGACATAACACTGAAGCTTTCTTT
CASSADLGHNTEAFF
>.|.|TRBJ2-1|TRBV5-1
TGCGCCAGCAGCTTGGCCGGCAGGGGAATGGATGAGCAGTTCTTC
CASSLAGRGMDEQFF
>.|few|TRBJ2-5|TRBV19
TGTGCCACCCGGGACGGCCCCAGGGCCCAGTACTTC
CATRDGPRAQYF
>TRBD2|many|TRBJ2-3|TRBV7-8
TGTGCCAGCAGCTTGATGGGGGGGACAGATACGCAGTATTTT
CASSLMGGTDTQYF
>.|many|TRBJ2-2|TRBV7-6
TGTGCCAGCAGCACAAGCGGAGACAACACCGGGGAGCTGTTTTTT
CASSTSGDNTGELFF